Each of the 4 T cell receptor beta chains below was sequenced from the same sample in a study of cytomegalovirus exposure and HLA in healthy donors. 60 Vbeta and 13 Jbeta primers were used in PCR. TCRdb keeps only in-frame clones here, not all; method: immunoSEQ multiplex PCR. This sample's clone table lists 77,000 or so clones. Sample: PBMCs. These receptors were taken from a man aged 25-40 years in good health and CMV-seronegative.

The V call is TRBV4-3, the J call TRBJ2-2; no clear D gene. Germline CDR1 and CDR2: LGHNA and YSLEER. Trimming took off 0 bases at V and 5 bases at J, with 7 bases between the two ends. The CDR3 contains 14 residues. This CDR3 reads CASSQDMRTGELFF. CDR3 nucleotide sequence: TGCGCCAGCAGCCAAGATATGAGGACCGGGGAGCTGTTTTTT.

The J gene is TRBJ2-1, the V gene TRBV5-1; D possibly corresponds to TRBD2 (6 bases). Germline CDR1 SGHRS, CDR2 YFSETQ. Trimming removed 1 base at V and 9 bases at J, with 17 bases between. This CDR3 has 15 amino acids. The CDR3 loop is CASSLSLAGGAEQFF. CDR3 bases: TGCGCCAGCAGCTTGTCACTAGCAGGAGGGGCTGAGCAGTTCTTC.

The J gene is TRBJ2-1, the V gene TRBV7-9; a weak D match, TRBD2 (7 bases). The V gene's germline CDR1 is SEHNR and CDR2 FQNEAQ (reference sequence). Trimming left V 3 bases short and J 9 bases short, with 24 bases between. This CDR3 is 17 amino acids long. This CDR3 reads CASSLLRGEGVDGEQFF. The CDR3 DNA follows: TGTGCCAGCAGCTTGCTTAGGGGGGAGGGGGTCGACGGTGAGCAGTTCTTC.

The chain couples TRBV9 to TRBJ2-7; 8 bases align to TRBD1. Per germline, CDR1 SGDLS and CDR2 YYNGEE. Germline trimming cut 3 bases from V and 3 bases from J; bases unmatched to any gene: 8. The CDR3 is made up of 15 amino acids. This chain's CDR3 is CASSAAGTGGYEQYF. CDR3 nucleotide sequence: TGTGCCAGCAGCGCTGCCGGGACAGGCGGCTACGAGCAGTACTTC.